This TCR beta chain was obtained from a study of blood T cell repertoires in COVID-19. Study-wide background: The United States, Italy and Spain provided the acute and convalescent COVID-19 samples. In each case, the material was cDNA or gDNA derived from T cells, B-cell-depleted T cells, or PBMCs.

In the study's own analysis: Amplified reference gene primers provided the basis for estimating nucleated cell counts. The repertoire was sequenced with immunoSEQ multiplex PCR; TCRdb's copy has only in-frame clones and lacks some. V and J calls and clone size are copied from that table; D and trimming were computed from the DNA. This sample carries about 140,000 clones, about four fifths of them seen once, and the ten largest clones take about 7.5%. This CDR3 has 15 residues. The germline V gene encodes CDR1 SGHTA and CDR2 FQGNSA. V gave up 5 bases and J gave up 1 base; unmatched junction bases: 3. Sample: peripheral blood. The clonotype was recovered from a human donor in a cohort sampled during active COVID-19. This sequence joins TRBV7-2 and TRBJ1-3; 9 bases map to TRBD1. The CDR3 DNA is TGTGCCAGCAGCAGGGACAGGGCGTCTGGAAACACCATATATTTT. As protein: CASSRDRASGNTIYF. Together with reference TRBV7-2 and TRBJ1-3, the CDR3 gives the full variable domain: GAGVSQSPSNKVTEKGKDVELRCDPISGHTALYWYRQSLGQGLEFLIYFQGNSAPDKSGLPSDRFSAERTGGSVSTLTIQRTQQEDSAVYLCASSRDRASGNTIYFGEGSWLTVV.